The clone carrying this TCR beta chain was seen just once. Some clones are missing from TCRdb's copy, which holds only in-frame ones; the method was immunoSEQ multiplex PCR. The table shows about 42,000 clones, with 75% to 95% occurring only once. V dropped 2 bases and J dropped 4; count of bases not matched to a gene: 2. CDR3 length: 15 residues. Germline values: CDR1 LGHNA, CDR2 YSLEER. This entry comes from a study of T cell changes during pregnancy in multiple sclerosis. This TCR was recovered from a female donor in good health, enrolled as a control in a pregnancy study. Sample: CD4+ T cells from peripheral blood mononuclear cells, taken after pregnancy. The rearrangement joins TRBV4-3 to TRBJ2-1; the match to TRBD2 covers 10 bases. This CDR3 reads CASSQKREGYNEQFF. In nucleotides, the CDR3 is TGCGCCAGCAGCCAAAAGCGGGAGGGATACAATGAGCAGTTCTTC.